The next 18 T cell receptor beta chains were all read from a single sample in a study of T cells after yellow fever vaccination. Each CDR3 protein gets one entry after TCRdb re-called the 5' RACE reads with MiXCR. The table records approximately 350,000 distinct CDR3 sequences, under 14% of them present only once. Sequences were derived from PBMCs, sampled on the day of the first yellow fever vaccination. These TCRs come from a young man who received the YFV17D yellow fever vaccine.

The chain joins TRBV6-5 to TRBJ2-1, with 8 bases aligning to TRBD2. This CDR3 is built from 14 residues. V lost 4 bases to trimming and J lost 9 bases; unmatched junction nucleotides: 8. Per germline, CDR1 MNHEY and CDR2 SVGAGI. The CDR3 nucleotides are TGTGCCAGCAGTTCACGGGGGGGCCGGGTTGAGCAGTTCTTC. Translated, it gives CASSSRGGRVEQFF.

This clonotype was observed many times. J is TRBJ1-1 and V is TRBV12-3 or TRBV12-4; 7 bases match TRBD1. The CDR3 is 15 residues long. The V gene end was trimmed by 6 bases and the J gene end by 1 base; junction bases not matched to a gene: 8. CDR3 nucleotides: TGTGCCAGCAGCCCGCCCAGGGGGTCGAACACTGAAGCTTTCTTT. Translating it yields CASSPPRGSNTEAFF.

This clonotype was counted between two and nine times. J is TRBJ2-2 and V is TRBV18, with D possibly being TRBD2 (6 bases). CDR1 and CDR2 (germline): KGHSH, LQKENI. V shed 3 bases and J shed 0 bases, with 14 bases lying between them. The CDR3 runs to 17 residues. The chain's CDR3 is CASSPRLANANTGELFF. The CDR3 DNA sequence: TGTGCCAGCTCACCGCGGCTAGCGAACGCGAACACCGGGGAGCTGTTTTTT.

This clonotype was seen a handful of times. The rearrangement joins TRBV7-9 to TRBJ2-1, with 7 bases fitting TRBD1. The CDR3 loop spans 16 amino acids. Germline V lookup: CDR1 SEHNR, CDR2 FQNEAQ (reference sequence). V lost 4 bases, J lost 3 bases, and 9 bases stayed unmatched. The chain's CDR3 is CASSSPQGQSYNEQFF. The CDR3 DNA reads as TGTGCCAGCAGCTCACCCCAGGGACAGAGCTACAATGAGCAGTTCTTC.

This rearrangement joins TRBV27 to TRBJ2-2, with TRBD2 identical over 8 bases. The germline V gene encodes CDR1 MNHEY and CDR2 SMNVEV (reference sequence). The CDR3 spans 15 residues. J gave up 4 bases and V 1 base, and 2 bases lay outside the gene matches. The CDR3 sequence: CASSLFSGATGELFF. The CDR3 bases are TGTGCCAGCAGTTTATTTAGCGGGGCCACCGGGGAGCTGTTTTTT.

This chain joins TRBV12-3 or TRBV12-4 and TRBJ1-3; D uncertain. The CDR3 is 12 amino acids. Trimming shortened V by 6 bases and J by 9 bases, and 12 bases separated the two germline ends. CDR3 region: CASSYGFGTIYF. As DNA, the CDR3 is TGTGCCAGCAGCTATGGATTTGGCACCATATATTTT.

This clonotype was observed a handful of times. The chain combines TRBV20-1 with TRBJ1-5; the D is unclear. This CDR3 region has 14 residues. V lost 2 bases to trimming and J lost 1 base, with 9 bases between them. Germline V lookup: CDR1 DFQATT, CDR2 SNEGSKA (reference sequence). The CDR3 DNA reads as TGCAGTGCTAGATATGGACGGAGCAATCAGCCCCAGCATTTT. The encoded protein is CSARYGRSNQPQHF.

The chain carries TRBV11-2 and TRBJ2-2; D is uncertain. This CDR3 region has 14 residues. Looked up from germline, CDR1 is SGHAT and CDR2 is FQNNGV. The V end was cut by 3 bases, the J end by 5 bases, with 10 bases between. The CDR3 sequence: CASSFLSGTGELFF. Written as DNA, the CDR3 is TGTGCCAGCAGCTTCCTAAGTGGAACCGGGGAGCTGTTTTTT.

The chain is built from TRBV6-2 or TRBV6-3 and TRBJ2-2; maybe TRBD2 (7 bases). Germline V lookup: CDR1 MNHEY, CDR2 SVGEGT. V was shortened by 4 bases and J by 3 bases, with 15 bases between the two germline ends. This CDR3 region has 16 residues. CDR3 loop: CASSSFGGHDTGELFF. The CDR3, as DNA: TGTGCCAGCAGTTCATTCGGGGGGCACGACACCGGGGAGCTGTTTTTT.

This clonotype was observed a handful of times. The CDR3 region is CASSSTGAHEQFF. In nucleotides, the CDR3 is TGTGCCAGCAGCTCTACGGGGGCGCATGAGCAGTTCTTC. V and J are TRBV6-2 or TRBV6-3 and TRBJ2-1, with D tentatively TRBD1 or TRBD2 (6 bases each). Germline V gives CDR1 MNHEY, CDR2 SVGEGT. V dropped 6 bases and J dropped 8 bases, with 14 bases sitting between them. The CDR3 loop spans 13 amino acids.

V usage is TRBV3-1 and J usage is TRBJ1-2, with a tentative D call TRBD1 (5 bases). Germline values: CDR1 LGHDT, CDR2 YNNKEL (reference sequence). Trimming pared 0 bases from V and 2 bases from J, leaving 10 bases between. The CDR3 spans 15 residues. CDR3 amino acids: CASSQDRAGNYGYTF. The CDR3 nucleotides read TGTGCCAGCAGCCAAGATAGGGCAGGGAACTATGGCTACACCTTC.

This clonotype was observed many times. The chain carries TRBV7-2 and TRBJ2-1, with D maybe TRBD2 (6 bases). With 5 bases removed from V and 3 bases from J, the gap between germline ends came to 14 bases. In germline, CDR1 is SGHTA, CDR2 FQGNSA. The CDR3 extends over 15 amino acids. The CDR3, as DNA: TGTGCCAGCAGCGGGAATGGCGGGAACTACAATGAGCAGTTCTTC. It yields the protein CASSGNGGNYNEQFF.

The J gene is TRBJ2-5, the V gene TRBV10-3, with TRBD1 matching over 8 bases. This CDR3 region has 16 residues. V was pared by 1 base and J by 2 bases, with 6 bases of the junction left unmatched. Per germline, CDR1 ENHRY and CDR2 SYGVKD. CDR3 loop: CAISEWMGQEQETQYF. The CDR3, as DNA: TGTGCCATCAGTGAGTGGATGGGACAGGAACAAGAGACCCAGTACTTC.

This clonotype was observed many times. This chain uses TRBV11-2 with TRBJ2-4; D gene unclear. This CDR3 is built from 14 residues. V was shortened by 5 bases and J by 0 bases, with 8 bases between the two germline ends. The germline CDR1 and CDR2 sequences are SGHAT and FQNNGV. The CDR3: CASSTPLAKNIQYF. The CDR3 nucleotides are TGTGCCAGCAGCACCCCCCTAGCCAAAAACATTCAGTACTTC.

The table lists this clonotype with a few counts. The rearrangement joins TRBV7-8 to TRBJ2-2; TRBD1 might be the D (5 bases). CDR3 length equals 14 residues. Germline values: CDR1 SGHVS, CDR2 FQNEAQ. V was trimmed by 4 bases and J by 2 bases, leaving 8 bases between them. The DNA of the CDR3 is TGTGCCAGCAGCTCGACAGAAAACACCGGGGAGCTGTTTTTT. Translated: CASSSTENTGELFF.

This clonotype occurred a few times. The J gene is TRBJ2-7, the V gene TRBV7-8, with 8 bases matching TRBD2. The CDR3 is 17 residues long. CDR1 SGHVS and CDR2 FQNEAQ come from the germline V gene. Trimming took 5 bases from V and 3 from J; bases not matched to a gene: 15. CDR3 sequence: CASSPRGGEGGVYEQYV. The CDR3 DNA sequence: TGTGCCAGCAGCCCCCGGGGGGGGGAGGGAGGAGTCTACGAGCAGTACGTC.

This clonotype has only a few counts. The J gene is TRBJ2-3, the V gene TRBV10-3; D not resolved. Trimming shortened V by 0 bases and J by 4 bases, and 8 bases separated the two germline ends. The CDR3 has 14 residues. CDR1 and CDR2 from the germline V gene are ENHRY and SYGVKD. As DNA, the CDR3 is TGTGCCATCAGTGAGTCAAAAGGTGCAGATACGCAGTATTTT. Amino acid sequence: CAISESKGADTQYF.

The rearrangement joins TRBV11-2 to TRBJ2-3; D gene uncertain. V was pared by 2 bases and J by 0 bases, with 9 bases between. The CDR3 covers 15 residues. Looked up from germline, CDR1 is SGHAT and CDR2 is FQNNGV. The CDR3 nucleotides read TGTGCCAGCAGCTTAAATCCAGCTAGCACAGATACGCAGTATTTT. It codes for CASSLNPASTDTQYF. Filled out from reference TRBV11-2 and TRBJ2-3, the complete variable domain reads EAGVAQSPRYKIIEKRQSVAFWCNPISGHATLYWYQQILGQGPKLLIQFQNNGVVDDSQLPKDRFSAERLKGVDSTLKIQPAKLEDSAVYLCASSLNPASTDTQYFGPGTRLTVL.